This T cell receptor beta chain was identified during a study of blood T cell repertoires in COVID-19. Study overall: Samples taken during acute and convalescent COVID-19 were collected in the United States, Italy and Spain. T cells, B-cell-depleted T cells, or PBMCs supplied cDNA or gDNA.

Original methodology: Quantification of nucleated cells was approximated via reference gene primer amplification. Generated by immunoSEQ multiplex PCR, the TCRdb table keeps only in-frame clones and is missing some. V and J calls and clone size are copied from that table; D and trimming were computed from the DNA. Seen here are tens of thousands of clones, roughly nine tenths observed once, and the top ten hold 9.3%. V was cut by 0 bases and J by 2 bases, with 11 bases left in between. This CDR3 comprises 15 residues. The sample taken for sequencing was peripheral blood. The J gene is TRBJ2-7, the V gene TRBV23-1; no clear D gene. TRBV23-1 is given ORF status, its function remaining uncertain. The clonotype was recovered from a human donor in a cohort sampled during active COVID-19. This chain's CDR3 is CASSQSGQVPYEQYF. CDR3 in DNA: TGCGCCAGCAGTCAATCTGGCCAGGTTCCCTACGAGCAGTACTTC.